The 3 T cell receptor beta chains presented below share a single source sample, sequenced in a study of T-cell memory formation after mild COVID-19. TCRdb fed the 5' RACE reads into MiXCR, producing one record per CDR3 protein. Among roughly 500,000 distinct CDR3 sequences listed, 20% were seen once. The sequenced material came from PBMCs or a T cell subset sorted from them (not recorded which). These receptor sequences come from an adult woman who had mild COVID-19 (a few samples of this study predate the infection). Cell type and time point are not known.

V gene TRBV20-1 combines with J gene TRBJ2-1; no clear D. This CDR3 has 11 amino acids. Trimming removed 6 bases from V and 7 bases from J, with 10 bases in between. Germline CDR1 reads DFQATT; CDR2 reads SNEGSKA (reference sequence). CDR3 nucleotide sequence: TGCAGTGCCCCTTTGTCGAATGAGCAGTTCTTC. Translated: CSAPLSNEQFF.

The table lists this clonotype with many counts. The V call is TRBV7-2, the J call TRBJ2-7; 7 nucleotides line up with TRBD2. The junction had 5 bases not matched to a gene; V was cut back by 3 bases and J by 3 bases. The CDR3 contains 14 residues. Germline V gene lookup returns CDR1 SGHTA and CDR2 FQGNSA. The CDR3 spells CASSLWGGSYEQYF. CDR3 sequence (DNA): TGTGCCAGCAGCTTGTGGGGCGGGAGCTACGAGCAGTACTTC.

V usage is TRBV4-3 and J usage is TRBJ2-1, with 9 bases identical to TRBD2. CDR3 length equals 17 residues. The V segment lost 0 bases and the J segment 3 bases; nucleotides outside the gene matches: 6. CDR1 and CDR2 (germline): LGHNA, YSLEER. This chain's CDR3 is CASSQDLTSGYYNEQFF. The DNA for the CDR3 is TGCGCCAGCAGCCAAGATCTAACTAGCGGGTACTACAATGAGCAGTTCTTC.